Below, one TCR beta chain is given with its context. Its antigen is currently unknown. The sample comes from a study of post-analysis software for immune sequencing data. At the level of the study: The cohort encompassed relapsing-remitting, secondary progressive and progressive-relapsing multiple sclerosis disease courses. The study's findings and limits: When compared against controls, multiple sclerosis patients showed significantly lower normalized Chao1 diversity. Compared with controls, patients had more of 4 to 6 TRBV segments, including TRBV5-6, TRBV5-1 and TRBV20-1. Strong co-clustering by F measure was evident for samples that had been prepared in the same batch.

The library was made from cDNA and included unique molecular identifiers. Each sample of about 0.9 to 10 million input T cells yielded roughly 500,000 cDNA molecules, so each molecule approximated one T cell. TCRdb recomputed calls from the PCR reads with MiXCR, one row per CDR3 protein. Here the sample spans hundreds of thousands of distinct CDR3 sequences, approximately 30% being singletons. The ends were cut back, 4 bases at V and 5 bases at J, with 11 bases in the middle. This CDR3 has 13 amino acids. The germline gives CDR1 MGHDK, CDR2 SYGVNS. This TCR derives from a girl between 10 and 17 years old with multiple sclerosis. This rearrangement joins TRBV25-1 to TRBJ1-1; unclear D gene. The sequenced material came from blood. The CDR3 DNA is TGTGCCAGCAGTGTAGACTTTTCTACTGAAGCTTTCTTT. Translating gives CASSVDFSTEAFF. Full variable domain (remainder filled in from reference TRBV25-1 and TRBJ1-1): EADIYQTPRYLVIGTGKKITLECSQTMGHDKMYWYQQDPGMELHLIHYSYGVNSTEKGDLSSESTVSRIRTEHFPLTLESARPSHTSQYLCASSVDFSTEAFFGQGTRLTVV.